The entry below gives a single T cell receptor beta chain sequence along with its context. The antigen is unknown. The data were taken from a study of cytomegalovirus exposure and HLA in healthy donors. Study overall: The roughly 100 million unique TCR beta sequences, from 150 million to 200 million T cells, were found by an earlier analysis. Study observations and caveats: CMV serostatus was the only recorded immune exposure for donors. Researchers counted 164 TCR beta chains as cytomegalovirus-associated.

Primers: 60 Vbeta forward and 13 Jbeta reverse. The method was immunoSEQ multiplex PCR; TCRdb's version includes in-frame clones alone and lacks a portion of them. The data contain approximately 100,000 clones, less than 9.5% of them singletons. Per germline, CDR1 KGHSH and CDR2 LQKENI. Trimming shortened V by 0 bases and J by 8 bases, and 9 bases separated the two germline ends. The CDR3 loop spans 13 amino acids. V and J are TRBV18 and TRBJ2-3, with D tentatively TRBD2 (5 bases). This receptor was obtained from a man aged 45-60 years in good health and CMV-seropositive. Sequencing was performed on PBMCs. The CDR3 DNA is TGTGCCAGCTCACCACCGGCGGGCGTTACGCAGTATTTT. The encoded protein is CASSPPAGVTQYF. Together with reference TRBV18 and TRBJ2-3, the CDR3 gives the full variable domain: NAGVMQNPRHLVRRRGQEARLRCSPMKGHSHVYWYRQLPEEGLKFMVYLQKENIIDESGMPKERFSAEFPKEGPSILRIQQVVRGDSAAYFCASSPPAGVTQYFGPGTRLTVL.